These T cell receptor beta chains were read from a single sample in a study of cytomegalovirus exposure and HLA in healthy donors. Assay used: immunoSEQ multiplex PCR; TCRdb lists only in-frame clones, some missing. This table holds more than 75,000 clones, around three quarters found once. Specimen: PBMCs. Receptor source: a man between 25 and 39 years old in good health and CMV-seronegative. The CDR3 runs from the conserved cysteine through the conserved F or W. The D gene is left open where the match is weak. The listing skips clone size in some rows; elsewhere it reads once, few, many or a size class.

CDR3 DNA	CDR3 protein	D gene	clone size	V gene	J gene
TGCAGCGCACGGACTAGCGGGAATGGTGAGCAGTTCTTC	CSARTSGNGEQFF	TRBD2	few	TRBV29-1	TRBJ2-1
TGCGCCAGCAGCCAAGCTAGGAGTAGGAACACCGGGGAGCTGTTTTTT	CASSQARSRNTGELFF	.	.	TRBV4-1	TRBJ2-2
TGTGCCAGCAGTTCTCCAGGGCGGGGTTACGGAAACACCATATATTTT	CASSSPGRGYGNTIYF	.	few	TRBV28	TRBJ1-3
TGTGCCATCAGTGAGTCGAGCCGAATGAAGCCCCAGCATTTT	CAISESSRMKPQHF	.	.	TRBV10-3	TRBJ1-5
TGTGCCAGCAGCCAGGCACCTGGGGCCAACACCGGGGAGCTGTTTTTT	CASSQAPGANTGELFF	.	.	TRBV5-4	TRBJ2-2
TGTGCCAGCAGTGACAGGGGTTTCTATGGCTACACCTTC	CASSDRGFYGYTF	.	.	TRBV2	TRBJ1-2
TGTGCCTGGAGCGCAGGACAAAGTAGCAATCAGCCCCAGCATTTT	CAWSAGQSSNQPQHF	.	.	TRBV30	TRBJ1-5
TGTGCCAGCAGCGACAGGGGGAACACCGGGGAGCTGTTTTTT	CASSDRGNTGELFF	TRBD1	.	TRBV7-9	TRBJ2-2
TGCGCCAGCAGTGAGTCGTATCAGGCGGGAGAGACCCAGTACTTC	CASSESYQAGETQYF	.	.	TRBV10-1	TRBJ2-5
TGTGCCAGCAGTCGAGGGTTCCGAGAGACCCAGTACTTC	CASSRGFRETQYF	.	.	TRBV6-5	TRBJ2-5
TGTGCCAGCAGCTTAGTGGTGTCGGATACGCAGTATTTT	CASSLVVSDTQYF	.	.	TRBV6-1	TRBJ2-3
TGTGCCAGCAGCCTCGACAGGGGGATAAATGAAAAACTGTTTTTT	CASSLDRGINEKLFF	TRBD1	.	TRBV7-2	TRBJ1-4
TGTGCCAGCAGTAGGGGTCGGGACTTTGGGAGCACAGATACGCAGTATTTT	CASSRGRDFGSTDTQYF	.	few	TRBV25-1	TRBJ2-3
TGTGCCAGCAGTCCCGGACTAGCGGGAGCGGATGAGCAGTTCTTC	CASSPGLAGADEQFF	TRBD2	.	TRBV6-5	TRBJ2-1
TGTTCCAGCAGTTCGACAGGGGATAGCAATCAGCCCCAGCATTTT	CSSSSTGDSNQPQHF	TRBD1	.	TRBV6-1	TRBJ1-5
TGTGCCAGCAGCTTAGGGGACAGGGACCAGTACTTC	CASSLGDRDQYF	TRBD1	.	TRBV7-9	TRBJ2-7
TGTGCCAGCAGCTTCCGACCTAGAAGCTCTGGGGCCAACGTCCTGACTTTC	CASSFRPRSSGANVLTF	.	.	TRBV7-8	TRBJ2-6
TGTGCCAGCAGCTGGGCCGGGACAGATGGAAACACCATATATTTT	CASSWAGTDGNTIYF	TRBD1	.	TRBV7-9	TRBJ1-3
TGTGCCAGCAGTGAAGGGGGACATGGTCGCTACACCTTC	CASSEGGHGRYTF	.	.	TRBV6-1	TRBJ1-2
TGTGCCAGCAGCCGGACGGGGGACAGACCCTACGAGCAGTACTTC	CASSRTGDRPYEQYF	.	few	TRBV5-4	TRBJ2-7
TGTGCCAGCAGCTCCTTGGGGGGCGGGAGGGCCGCGGAAGTTAGTGAGCAGTTCTTC	CASSSLGGGRAAEVSEQFF	TRBD2	.	TRBV5-4	TRBJ2-1
TGTGCCATCAGGGGAACCGGGACTAGCGGGAATGAGCAGTTCTTC	CAIRGTGTSGNEQFF	TRBD2	many	TRBV10-3	TRBJ2-1
TGTGCCAGCTCACCAATGCGGGGACAGGGGGCGGACTATGGCTACACCTTC	CASSPMRGQGADYGYTF	TRBD1	.	TRBV18	TRBJ1-2
TGTGCCAGTAGTATGGGGGCCTCGGGGAATCAGCCCCAGCATTTT	CASSMGASGNQPQHF	.	.	TRBV19	TRBJ1-5
TGTGCCTGGAGCCTAGATAGGGGCCGAGCCAAGTTCTTC	CAWSLDRGRAKFF	.	.	TRBV30	TRBJ2-1
TGTGCCAGCAGTGCCCGCTTTGCGAGTTTTAGTCCCCTGTACGAGCAGTACTTC	CASSARFASFSPLYEQYF	.	once	TRBV27	TRBJ2-7
TGTGCCAGCAGTTTCCAGGGGAGGGCTACTGAAGCTTTCTTT	CASSFQGRATEAFF	.	.	TRBV27	TRBJ1-1
TGTGCCAGCAGCTCCGGGACAGGGGGCGCACACTATGGCTACACCTTC	CASSSGTGGAHYGYTF	TRBD1	.	TRBV13	TRBJ1-2
TGCGCCAGCAGCTTGGCGGGGGGGCCCGGAGAGCAGTTCTTC	CASSLAGGPGEQFF	TRBD2	.	TRBV5-1	TRBJ2-1
TGTGCCAGCAGCCCTCTTTGGGAAGCGGAGCGAACCGGGGAGCTGTTTTTT	CASSPLWEAERTGELFF	.	.	TRBV7-9	TRBJ2-2
TGTGCCAGTACGGACAGTCTGAACACCGGGGAGCTGTTTTTT	CASTDSLNTGELFF	.	.	TRBV6-1	TRBJ2-2
TGTGCCAGCAGCTTTTCAGGGAACACTGAAGCTTTCTTT	CASSFSGNTEAFF	.	once	TRBV11-3	TRBJ1-1
TGTGCCTGCGCGACAGTACCTAACACCGGGGAGCTGTTTTTT	CACATVPNTGELFF	.	few	TRBV30	TRBJ2-2
TGTGCCAGCTCACCCTCCCAGGGGAGCGGCGGCTACACCTTC	CASSPSQGSGGYTF	.	.	TRBV18	TRBJ1-2
TGTGCCAGTAGTGTGATACCCGGACACGCCAATCAGCCCCAGCATTTT	CASSVIPGHANQPQHF	.	once	TRBV19	TRBJ1-5
TGTGCCAGCAGTTACGGGGTGGGGCGCTCCGGCGAGCAGTACTTC	CASSYGVGRSGEQYF	.	few	TRBV6-5	TRBJ2-7
TGTGCCAGCAGTTACATGGAGAATCAGCCCCAGCATTTT	CASSYMENQPQHF	.	.	TRBV6-5	TRBJ1-5
TGTGCCAGCAGCTTAAATCCAGGAGGTGAGCAGTTCTTC	CASSLNPGGEQFF	.	.	TRBV7-9	TRBJ2-1
TGTGCTAGTGGTTTGATGGCGGCTAGCACAGATACGCAGTATTTT	CASGLMAASTDTQYF	.	.	TRBV12-5	TRBJ2-3
TGTGCCAGCTCCCCGGGACAGCTACTCTCTAGCCAGCCCCAGCATTTT	CASSPGQLLSSQPQHF	TRBD1	.	TRBV27	TRBJ1-5
TGTGCCAGCAGCCCCTACGATTCGGGGGTCAATCAGCCCCAGCATTTT	CASSPYDSGVNQPQHF	.	.	TRBV5-5	TRBJ1-5
TGCGCCAGCAGCCTGGACAGGGGCCCCCTCGAGCAGTACTTC	CASSLDRGPLEQYF	TRBD1	.	TRBV4-3	TRBJ2-7
TGTGCCAGCAGCTTCAGGGGGGCCTACACTGAAGCTTTCTTT	CASSFRGAYTEAFF	TRBD1	.	TRBV5-4	TRBJ1-1
TGTGCCAGCCTCGACAGGGGGCGGGGTACAGATACGCAGTATTTT	CASLDRGRGTDTQYF	TRBD1	.	TRBV5-4	TRBJ2-3
TGCGCCAGCAGCTTGGACCCCGGGGTCAATACGCAGTATTTT	CASSLDPGVNTQYF	.	.	TRBV5-1	TRBJ2-3
TGTGCCAGCAGCTTGGCTGGGGAAGGGGCCCAGTACTTC	CASSLAGEGAQYF	.	.	TRBV5-6	TRBJ2-5
TGTGCCAGCAGTTACTCCCGGACAGGGGGAACTTTCTTT	CASSYSRTGGTFF	TRBD1	.	TRBV6-5	TRBJ1-1
TGTGCCAGCAGTTCCGGGACAGGGGCTGGCAATCAGCCCCAGCATTTT	CASSSGTGAGNQPQHF	TRBD1	.	TRBV28	TRBJ1-5
TGTGCCTGGAGTAAGGGGCCTAGGGGTATTGAGCAGTTCTTC	CAWSKGPRGIEQFF	.	.	TRBV30	TRBJ2-1
TGTGCCAGCAGTGAGGAGGTGTTTGGCGGGCAGTACTTC	CASSEEVFGGQYF	.	.	TRBV25-1	TRBJ2-7
TGTGCCAGCAGCTTGGGAGCATGGGGTTACCAGCCCCAGCATTTT	CASSLGAWGYQPQHF	.	.	TRBV7-9	TRBJ1-5
TGTGCCAGCAGCGCCCGACTTGACTCTGGAAACACCATATATTTT	CASSARLDSGNTIYF	.	.	TRBV11-2	TRBJ1-3
TGTGCCAGCAGGCCCTCCAACTACCCGACAGGGTTATGGGAAAGGCCGGCCGGGGAGCTGTTTTTT	CASRPSNYPTGLWERPAGELFF	.	.	TRBV21-1	TRBJ2-2
TGTGCCAGCAGTCATGGACTAGCGGGAGTAGCCGGGGAGCTGTTTTTT	CASSHGLAGVAGELFF	TRBD2	.	TRBV27	TRBJ2-2
TGTGCCATCAGGGACAGAGTAGCTAACACTGAAGCTTTCTTT	CAIRDRVANTEAFF	.	.	TRBV10-3	TRBJ1-1
TGTGCCAGCTCCCCGCTAGCGGATTCCTACGAGCAGTACTTC	CASSPLADSYEQYF	TRBD2	.	TRBV18	TRBJ2-7
TGTGCCAGCAGCTTAGGCGCAGGGGCTGGAAACACCATATATTTT	CASSLGAGAGNTIYF	.	few	TRBV7-9	TRBJ1-3
TGTGCCAGCAGCAGGGACAGCACCACCTACGAGCAGTACTTC	CASSRDSTTYEQYF	TRBD1	.	TRBV7-9	TRBJ2-7
TGCAGCGTTGCAGGATACACTGAAGCTTTCTTT	CSVAGYTEAFF	.	few	TRBV29-1	TRBJ1-1
TGCAGCGTGTCAGGGGCGAGGGGCACTGAAGCTTTCTTT	CSVSGARGTEAFF	.	once	TRBV29-1	TRBJ1-1